This TCR beta chain was sequenced for a study of T-cell memory formation after mild COVID-19. There are 16 residues in the CDR3. The germline V gene encodes CDR1 MNHEY and CDR2 SVGEGT. Trimming took 5 bases from V and 3 from J, leaving 20 bases between them. TCR alpha and TCR beta cDNA libraries with sample barcodes and UMIs came from 5'RACE using constant-segment primers. Each CDR3 protein gets one entry after TCRdb re-called the 5' RACE reads with MiXCR. The sample lists around 200,000 distinct CDR3 sequences; about a fifth were seen once. Material: PBMCs or a T cell subset sorted from them (not recorded which). The gene calls are TRBV6-2 or TRBV6-3 and TRBJ2-7; D perhaps matches TRBD1 (5 bases). The receptor's source is an adult woman who had mild COVID-19 (a few samples of this study predate the infection). Cell type and time point are not known. CDR3 nucleotides: TGTGCCAGCAGTCAGAGGACAACCCTTGGGGACTACGAGCAGTACTTC. It yields the protein CASSQRTTLGDYEQYF.